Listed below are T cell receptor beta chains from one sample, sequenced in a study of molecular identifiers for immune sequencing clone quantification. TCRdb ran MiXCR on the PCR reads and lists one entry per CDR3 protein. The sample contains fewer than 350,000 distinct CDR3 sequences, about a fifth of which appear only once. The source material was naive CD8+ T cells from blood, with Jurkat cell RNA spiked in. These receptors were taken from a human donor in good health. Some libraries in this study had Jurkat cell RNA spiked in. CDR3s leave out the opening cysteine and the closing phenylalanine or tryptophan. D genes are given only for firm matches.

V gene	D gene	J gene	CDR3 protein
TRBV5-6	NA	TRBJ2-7	ASSSGPPEQY
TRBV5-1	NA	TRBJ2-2	ASSLTPGGGTGELF
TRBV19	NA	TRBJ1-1	ASIPTFLDTEAF
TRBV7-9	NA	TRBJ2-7	ASSTNLAELGEQY
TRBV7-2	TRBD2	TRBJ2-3	ASAGALAVAGATDTQY
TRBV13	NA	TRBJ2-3	AGSPMRPTDTQY
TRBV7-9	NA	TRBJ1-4	ASSFVATNEKLF
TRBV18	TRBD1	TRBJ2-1	ASSPGTGAYNEQF
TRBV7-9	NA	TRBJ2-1	ASSPPLLGENNEQF
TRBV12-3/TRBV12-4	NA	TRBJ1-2	ASSHRTLDYT
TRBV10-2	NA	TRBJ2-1	ASRSAGTHLEQF
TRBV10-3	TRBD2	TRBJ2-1	AISEGLAGTYNEQF
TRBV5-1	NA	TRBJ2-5	ASSSDRWQETQY
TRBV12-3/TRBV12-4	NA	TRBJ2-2	ASSPDGAAGELF
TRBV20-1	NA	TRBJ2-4	STRESERNIQY
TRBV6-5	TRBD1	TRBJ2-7	ACSYAGQVERY
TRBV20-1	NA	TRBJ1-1	SARELGSPGEAF
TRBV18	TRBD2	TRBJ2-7	ASSPPGSGSLHSYEQY
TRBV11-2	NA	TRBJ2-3	ASSSHLTDTDTQY
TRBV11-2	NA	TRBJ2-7	ASRATEYPYEQY
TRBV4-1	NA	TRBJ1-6	ASSQPQGYNSPLH
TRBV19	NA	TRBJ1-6	ASSQGNSYNSPLH
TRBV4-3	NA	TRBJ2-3	ASSQDRITGPNTDTQY
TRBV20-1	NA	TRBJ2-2	SAEDGDTGELF
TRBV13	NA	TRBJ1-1	ASSTLNTEAF
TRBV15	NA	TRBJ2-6	ATSGEGVVAGANVLT
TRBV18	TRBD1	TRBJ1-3	ASSRTGLSGNTIY
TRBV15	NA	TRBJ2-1	ATSRDKVLRSYNEQF
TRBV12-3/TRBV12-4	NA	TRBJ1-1	ASSLDKPTEAF
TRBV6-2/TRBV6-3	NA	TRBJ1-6	ASSYSRRPGDHTLH
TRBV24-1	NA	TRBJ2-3	ATSDYGGNTQY
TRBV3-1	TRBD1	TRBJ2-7	ASSSTGPYEQY
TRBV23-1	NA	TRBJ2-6	ASSQSEFRVFSGANVLT
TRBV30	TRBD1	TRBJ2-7	AWSDRGLTYEQY
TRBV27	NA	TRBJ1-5	ASRYRAGYQPQH
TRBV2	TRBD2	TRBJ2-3	ASKTGRLAARYTQY
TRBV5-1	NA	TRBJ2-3	ASSLGGVRDPDTQY
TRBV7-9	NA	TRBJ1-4	ASSLVTENFNEKLF
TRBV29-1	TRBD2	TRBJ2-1	SGTGGAEQF
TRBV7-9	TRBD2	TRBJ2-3	ASSSSRTSGGAGDTQY
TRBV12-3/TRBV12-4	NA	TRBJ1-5	ASSLGTSYSNQPQH
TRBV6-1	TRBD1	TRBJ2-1	ASSEERQGANLLFGEQF
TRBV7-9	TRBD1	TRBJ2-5	ASNSQGQGEETQY
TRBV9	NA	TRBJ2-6	ASSSLPGANVLT
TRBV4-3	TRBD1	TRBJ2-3	ASSKNRGIQSDTQY
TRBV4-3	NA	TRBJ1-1	ASSPHQDAEAF
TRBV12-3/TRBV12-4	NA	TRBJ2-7	ASRGPYEQY
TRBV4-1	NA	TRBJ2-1	ASSRRDEQF
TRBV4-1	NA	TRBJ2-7	ASSRDGPSPYEQY
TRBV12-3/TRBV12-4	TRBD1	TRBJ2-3	ASSFRDRGITDTQY